This note documents a single T cell receptor beta chain sequence. This clone's antigen is unknown. Base qualities are not at hand, and no much larger clone is one base apart. The sample comes from a study of shared T cell receptors in the human thymus (dated by TCRdb to the early 2020s). The study in broad terms: The study examined how self-reactive, shared T-cell receptor alpha chains are generated in the human thymus.

CDR1 and CDR2 are drawn from the germline V gene (reference sequence): LNHDA, SQIVND. Reading from cysteine to phenylalanine, the CDR3 counts 14 amino acids. Only the CDR3 DNA stays, 42 bases, in frame from base 1. Trimming takes 5 bases from V and 0 bases from J, and the germline ends sit 8 bases apart. The library relied on the immunoSEQ multiplex PCR assay. TCRdb stores this immuneACCESS table with in-frame sequences only. Part of the clones is absent; in the studies checked, under half of the shortfall reflects unresolved V genes, and no reason is known for the rest. The sample contains hundreds of thousands of clones, 80% to 90% of them found a single time. The leading ten clones occupy 0.0094% of the sample. These data were likewise used in another study, on human thymus T cells. The second investigation adds: Donors were immunologically healthy infants undergoing open corrective cardiac surgery for congenital heart defects in Finland. Thymus tissue was obtained as surgical resects removed during corrective cardiac surgery. Biased V and J gene segment usage appeared to be present in both thymic and peripheral blood repertoires. The related research reported highly overlapping thymic TCR repertoires among unrelated individuals. The study used eight infant thymus samples plus four related peripheral blood samples to characterize TCR alpha and beta repertoires. The cohort included about 6 male and two female infants, with donor ages spanning 7 to 244 days. Thymocytes were mechanically released from the tissue and were stored as pellets of roughly 9-31 million cells at -70 degrees C. A QIAsymphony instrument was used to extract genomic DNA from the frozen cell pellets. The immunoSEQ multiplex PCR assay was used to amplify the TCRB and TCRAD loci from a standardized quantity of quality-controlled genomic DNA. The V(D)J region was spanned by amplicons of a length sufficient to cover the CDR3 and to identify V and J genes. The amplicons were sequenced on an Illumina platform via the commercial immunoSEQ service. Primer bias and sequencing errors were corrected as previously described, and TCRAD and TCRB definitions were based on the IMGT database. Repertoires were analysed with immunoSEQ Analyzer 3.0 and VDJTools, covering basic statistics, V/J segment usage, diversity estimates, rarefaction and pairwise overlap. Chao1, ChaoE, Efron-Thisted, Shannon and inverse Simpson indices were used to estimate diversity, which was also estimated on datasets down-sampled to the smallest sample. Repertoire overlap was determined by strict matching of CDR3 nucleotide sequence, V gene and J gene, and Jaccard-based multidimensional scaling clustering was applied. On average, thymus samples yielded some 810,000 unique TCRB clonotypes, whereas blood samples yielded roughly 80,000.

The chain was built from TRBV19 and TRBJ2-1; the D gene cannot be named for sure. Material for sequencing was thymocytes. The TCR originated in a boy younger than two with a congenital heart defect. Donor details come from another sample of the same person, matched by shared clones. In nucleotide form, the sequence is TGTGCCAGTAGTCCGGTAAGCTCCTACAATGAGCAGTTCTTC. This sequence encodes CASSPVSSYNEQFF.